This TCR beta chain appears in the sequencing data of a study of cytomegalovirus exposure and HLA in healthy donors. Study results and caveats: Investigators reported more than 150 TCR beta chains as tied to cytomegalovirus. Later findings reportedly placed an Asian-associated ancestry cluster below the approximately 670-donor mean for N-insertions.

The PCR contained 60 Vbeta and 13 Jbeta primers. The protocol was immunoSEQ multiplex PCR, while the TCRdb copy is restricted to in-frame clones and leaves out a portion. This sample has more than 70,000 clones; 70% to 80% occur once, and the top ten carry 2.5% to 3.5%. This clone came up a few times. The antigen remains undetermined. The junction had 8 bases not matched to a gene; V was cut back by 3 bases and J by 8 bases. This CDR3 region has 14 residues. From germline, CDR1 is LNHDA and CDR2 SQIVND (reference sequence). The chain has TRBV19 and TRBJ1-1; 8 bases are shared with TRBD1. The specimen sequenced was PBMCs. This clonotype was obtained from a middle-aged man in good health and CMV-seropositive. In nucleotides, the CDR3 is TGTGCCAGTAGTATTCAGGGGGCAAGGGCGGAAGCTTTCTTT. Translation: CASSIQGARAEAFF.